These 15 T cell receptor beta chains were sequenced from one sample in a study of cytomegalovirus exposure and HLA in healthy donors. The PCR made use of 60 Vbeta and 13 Jbeta primers. The method was immunoSEQ multiplex PCR; TCRdb's version includes in-frame clones alone and lacks a portion of them. The repertoire consists of around 38,000 clones, with roughly 67% occurring once and the leading ten covering less than 20%. The sample consisted of PBMCs. The receptors originated from a man aged 50 or older in good health and CMV-seropositive.

This CDR3 reads CASSLGGQGNEQFF. The CDR3 nucleotides are TGCGCCAGCAGCTTGGGGGGGCAGGGCAATGAGCAGTTCTTC. The rearrangement joins TRBV5-1 to TRBJ2-1; D is possibly TRBD1 (6 bases). The CDR3 has 14 residues. Germline CDR1 reads SGHRS; CDR2 reads YFSETQ. With 0 bases removed from V and 6 bases from J, the gap between germline ends came to 10 bases.

In its sample, this clone was seen a few times. The chain combines TRBV6-1 with TRBJ1-4; TRBD1 agrees at 9 bases. The CDR3 has 14 amino acids. Germline trimming cut 7 bases from V and 7 bases from J; bases unmatched to any gene: 7. Per the germline V gene, CDR1 is MNHNS and CDR2 is SASEGT. The CDR3 nucleotides are TGTGCCAGCACTAGAGGACAGGGGCCTGAAAAACTGTTTTTT. Amino acid sequence: CASTRGQGPEKLFF.

V is TRBV7-3 and J is TRBJ1-6; 11 positions match TRBD1. Germline-derived CDR1 and CDR2 are SGHTA and FQGTGA. V lost 6 bases and J lost 7; bases outside the gene matches: 5. CDR3 size: 15 residues. CDR3 in amino acids: CASRSGQGANSPLHF. CDR3 nucleotide sequence: TGTGCCAGCAGGTCTGGACAGGGGGCAAATTCACCCCTCCACTTT.

The chain carries TRBV11-2 and TRBJ1-1; TRBD1 is a possible D gene (6 bases). Germline values: CDR1 SGHAT, CDR2 FQNNGV. This CDR3 has 13 amino acids. Trimming left V 3 bases short and J 11 bases short, with 16 bases between. The CDR3 sequence is CASSLVQGTWAFF. The CDR3 DNA sequence: TGTGCCAGCAGCTTGGTACAGGGCACATGGGCTTTCTTT.

The chain has TRBV6-1 and TRBJ1-1; tentatively, D is TRBD1 (5 bases). V shed 8 bases and J shed 6 bases, with 19 bases lying between them. The CDR3 consists of 14 residues. CDR1 and CDR2 from the germline V gene are MNHNS and SASEGT. The CDR3 spells CASSDPGGISEAFF. CDR3 in DNA: TGTGCCAGCTCCGACCCCGGGGGGATCTCTGAAGCTTTCTTT.

This chain connects TRBV10-3 to TRBJ1-5; 10 bases match TRBD1. The CDR3 spans 15 residues. The germline gives CDR1 ENHRY, CDR2 SYGVKD. Trimming took 4 bases from V and 4 from J; bases not matched to a gene: 4. The DNA for the CDR3 is TGTGCCATCAGTGCGGGACAGGGGAAAAATCAGCCCCAGCATTTT. It codes for CAISAGQGKNQPQHF.

This clone came up once. The V gene is TRBV7-9, the J gene TRBJ2-7, with D perhaps TRBD1 (5 bases). Germline CDR1 reads SEHNR; CDR2 reads FQNEAQ (reference sequence). This CDR3 region has 14 residues. The V end was cut by 0 bases, the J end by 1 base, with 7 bases between. The CDR3 DNA is TGTGCCAGCAGCTTAGCGGCAGGGTCCTACGAGCAGTACTTC. Amino acid sequence: CASSLAAGSYEQYF.

This sequence joins TRBV10-3 and TRBJ1-4; D possibly corresponds to TRBD1 (6 bases). The V end lost 2 bases, the J end lost 5 bases, and 12 bases lay between the germline ends. The length of the CDR3 is 15 residues. The germline gives CDR1 ENHRY, CDR2 SYGVKD. For the CDR3, the DNA is TGTGCCATCAGTGAGGCCCCAAGGGGGAATGAAAAACTGTTTTTT. This translates into CAISEAPRGNEKLFF.

This clone appeared a few times. This chain uses TRBV19 with TRBJ2-7; possibly TRBD1 for D (6 bases). Trimming took off 3 bases at V and 2 bases at J, with 17 bases between the two ends. Germline values: CDR1 LNHDA, CDR2 SQIVND (reference sequence). The CDR3 contains 16 residues. The CDR3 loop is CASSMGTQGRAYEQYF. For the CDR3, the DNA is TGTGCCAGTAGTATGGGCACACAGGGTAGGGCCTACGAGCAGTACTTC.

This clone has just one count. This sequence joins TRBV4-1 and TRBJ1-3; TRBD1 might be the D (5 bases). V was cut by 1 base and J by 3 bases, with 19 bases left in between. CDR1 and CDR2 (germline): MGHRA, YSYEKL. CDR3 length: 18 amino acids. The chain's CDR3 is CASSQAAGRGGVGNTIYF. CDR3 bases: TGCGCCAGCAGCCAAGCCGCCGGGCGGGGGGGAGTTGGAAACACCATATATTTT.

This clone was seen a handful of times. The chain has TRBV5-6 and TRBJ2-5; TRBD1 matches 7 bases. This CDR3 contains 17 residues. Germline V CDR1 and CDR2: SGHDT, YYEEEE. The J segment lost 2 bases and the V segment lost 4 bases, leaving 14 bases of the junction unmatched. The CDR3 loop is CASSRIEGGFRQETQYF. The CDR3 DNA sequence: TGTGCCAGCAGCCGGATCGAAGGGGGCTTTAGGCAAGAGACCCAGTACTTC.

The V gene is TRBV4-3, the J gene TRBJ1-5; weak D call: TRBD1 (6 bases). The germline CDR1 and CDR2 sequences are LGHNA and YSLEER. V lost 0 bases and J 0 bases, leaving 24 bases between the germline ends. The CDR3 spans 21 residues. The chain's CDR3 is CASSQDLTTSDSLFSNQPQHF. CDR3 bases: TGCGCCAGCAGCCAAGACCTTACAACATCGGACAGTTTATTTAGCAATCAGCCCCAGCATTTT.

The V call is TRBV2, the J call TRBJ2-5; 9 nucleotides align to TRBD1. The J call may be mistaken, given a closer DNA end match to TRBJ2-7. Germline V CDR1 and CDR2: SNHLY, FYNNEI. The CDR3 runs 13 residues. The CDR3 coding sequence is TGTGCCAGCAGGGCCGGGACAGGGTACGAGCAGTACTTC. Protein: CASRAGTGYEQYF.

This clone turned up a few times. CDR3 bases: TGCGCCAGCAGCCAAGACCGCGGAACCTACGAGCAGTACTTC. This sequence encodes CASSQDRGTYEQYF. This chain connects TRBV4-3 to TRBJ2-7; no definite D call. V was clipped by 0 bases and J by 2 bases, with 8 bases between them. The CDR3 is 14 amino acids. Germline V gives CDR1 LGHNA, CDR2 YSLEER.

This clone was detected once. The CDR3 is CASSGPGQNYGYTF. The CDR3 DNA is TGTGCCAGCAGTGGGCCGGGACAGAACTATGGCTACACCTTC. The chain couples TRBV2 to TRBJ1-2; 7 bases are a match to TRBD1. The V and J ends lost 4 bases and 2 bases, in that order; junction bases with no gene match: 4. The CDR3 contains 14 residues. Germline V gene sequence: CDR1 SNHLY, CDR2 FYNNEI.